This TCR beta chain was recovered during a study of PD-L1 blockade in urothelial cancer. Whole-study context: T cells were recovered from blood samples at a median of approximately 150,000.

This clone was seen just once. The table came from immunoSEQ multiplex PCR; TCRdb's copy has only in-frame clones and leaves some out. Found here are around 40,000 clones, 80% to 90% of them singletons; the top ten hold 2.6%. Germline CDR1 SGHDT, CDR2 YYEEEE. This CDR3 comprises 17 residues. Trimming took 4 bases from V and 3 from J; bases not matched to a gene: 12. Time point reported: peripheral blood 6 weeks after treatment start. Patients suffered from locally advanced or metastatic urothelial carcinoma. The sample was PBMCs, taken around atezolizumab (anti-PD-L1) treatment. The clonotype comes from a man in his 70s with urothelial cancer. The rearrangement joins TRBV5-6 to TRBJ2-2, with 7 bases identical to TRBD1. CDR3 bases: TGTGCCAGCAGCCTACCGACAGGGTGGGGAGACACCGGGGAGCTGTTTTTT. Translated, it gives CASSLPTGWGDTGELFF.